This T cell receptor (beta chain) was identified in a study of T cells in Graves' hyperthyroidism and ophthalmopathy. General observations from the study: From stable hyperthyroidism, ophthalmopathy was separated by a 13 V-J model.

In its sample, this clonotype was seen many times. Its antigen remains unidentified. This CDR3 region has 12 residues. In germline, CDR1 is MDHEN, CDR2 SYDVKM. V lost 5 bases and J lost 6, with 7 bases in between. Amplified TCR beta CDR3 regions derived from RNA transcripts. Carried out on the TCR CDR3, a first-round RT-PCR used the HTBI primer set. TCRdb used MiXCR to reprocess the multiplex PCR reads, holding one entry per CDR3 protein. Of 600,000 or so distinct CDR3 sequences in the sample, about 17% were seen once. The sequence was collected from a woman aged 25-40 years with Graves' hyperthyroidism. This chain uses TRBV28 with TRBJ2-2; D not certain. The sample consisted of blood. The CDR3 nucleotides are TGTGCCAGCAGTCTGGACCCCGGGGAGCTGTTTTTT. Its protein product is CASSLDPGELFF.